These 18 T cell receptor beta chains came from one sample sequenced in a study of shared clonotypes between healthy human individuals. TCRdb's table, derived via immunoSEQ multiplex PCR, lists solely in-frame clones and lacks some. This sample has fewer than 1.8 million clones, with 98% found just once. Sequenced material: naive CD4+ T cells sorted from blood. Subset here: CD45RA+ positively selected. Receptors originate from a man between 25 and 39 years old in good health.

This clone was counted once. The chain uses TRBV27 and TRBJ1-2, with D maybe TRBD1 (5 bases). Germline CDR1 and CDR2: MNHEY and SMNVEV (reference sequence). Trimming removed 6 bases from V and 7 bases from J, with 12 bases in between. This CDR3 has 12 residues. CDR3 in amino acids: CASSARASGYTF. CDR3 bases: TGTGCCAGCAGCGCCAGGGCTTCTGGCTACACCTTC.

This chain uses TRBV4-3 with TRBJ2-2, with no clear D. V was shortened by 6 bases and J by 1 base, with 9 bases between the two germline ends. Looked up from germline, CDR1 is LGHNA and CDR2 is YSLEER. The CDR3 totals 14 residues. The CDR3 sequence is CASRLNRNTGELFF. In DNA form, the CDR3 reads TGCGCCAGCAGACTTAACAGGAACACCGGGGAGCTGTTTTTT.

The CDR3 sequence: CASSVRRLAGALNEQFF. As DNA, the CDR3 is TGCGCCAGCAGCGTTAGACGACTAGCGGGAGCCCTCAATGAGCAGTTCTTC. The rearrangement uses TRBV5-1 and TRBJ2-1, with 12 nucleotides matching TRBD2. The trim removed 4 bases at V and 6 bases at J, leaving 11 bases unmatched. Germline V CDR1 and CDR2: SGHRS, YFSETQ. The CDR3 length is 17 residues. The full variable domain, with the rest looked up from reference TRBV5-1 and TRBJ2-1, is KAGVTQTPRYLIKTRGQQVTLSCSPISGHRSVSWYQQTPGQGLQFLFEYFSETQRNKGNFPGRFSGRQFSNSRSEMNVSTLELGDSALYLCASSVRRLAGALNEQFFGPGTRLTVL.

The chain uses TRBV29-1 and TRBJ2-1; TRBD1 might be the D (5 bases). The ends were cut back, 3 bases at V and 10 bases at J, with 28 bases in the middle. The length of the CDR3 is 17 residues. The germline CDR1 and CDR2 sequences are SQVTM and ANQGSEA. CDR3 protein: CSVDGGARRRGAVEQFF. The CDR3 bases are TGCAGCGTTGATGGTGGGGCGCGAAGACGTGGGGCAGTGGAGCAGTTCTTC.

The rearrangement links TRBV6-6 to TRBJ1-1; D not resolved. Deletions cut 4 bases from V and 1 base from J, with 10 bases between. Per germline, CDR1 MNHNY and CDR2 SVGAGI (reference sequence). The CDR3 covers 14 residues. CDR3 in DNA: TGTGCCAGCAGTTTCTCTGAGGGGAACACTGAAGCTTTCTTT. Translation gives CASSFSEGNTEAFF.

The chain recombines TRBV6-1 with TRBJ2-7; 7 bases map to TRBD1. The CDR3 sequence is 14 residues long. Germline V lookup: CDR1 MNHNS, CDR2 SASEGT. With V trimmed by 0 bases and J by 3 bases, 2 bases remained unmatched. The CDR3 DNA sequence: TGTGCCAGCAGTGAAGCAGGGACAGACTACGAGCAGTACTTC. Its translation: CASSEAGTDYEQYF.

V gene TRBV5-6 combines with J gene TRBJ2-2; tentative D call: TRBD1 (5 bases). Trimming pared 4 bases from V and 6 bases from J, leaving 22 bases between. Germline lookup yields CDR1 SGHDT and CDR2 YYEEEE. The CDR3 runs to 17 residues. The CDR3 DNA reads TGTGCCAGCAGCCGAATAGACAGCACCTTGTCCGCCGGGGAGCTGTTTTTT. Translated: CASSRIDSTLSAGELFF.

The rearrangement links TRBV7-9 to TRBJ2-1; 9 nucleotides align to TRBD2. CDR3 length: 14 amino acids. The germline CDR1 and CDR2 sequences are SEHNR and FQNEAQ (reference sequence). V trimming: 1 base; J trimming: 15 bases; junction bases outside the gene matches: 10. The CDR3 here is CASSLEGAGGPRFF. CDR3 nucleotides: TGTGCCAGCAGCTTAGAAGGAGCGGGAGGCCCCCGGTTCTTC.

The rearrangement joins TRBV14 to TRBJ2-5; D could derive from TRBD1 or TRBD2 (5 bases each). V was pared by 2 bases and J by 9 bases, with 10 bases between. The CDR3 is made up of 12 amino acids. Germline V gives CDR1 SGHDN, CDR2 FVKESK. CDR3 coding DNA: TGTGCCAGCAGCCAAAGGGGCGGGTCCCAGTACTTC. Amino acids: CASSQRGGSQYF. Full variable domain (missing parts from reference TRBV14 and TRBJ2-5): EAGVTQFPSHSVIEKGQTVTLRCDPISGHDNLYWYRRVMGKEIKFLLHFVKESKQDESGMPNNRFLAERTGGTYSTLKVQPAELEDSGVYFCASSQRGGSQYFGPGTRLLVL.

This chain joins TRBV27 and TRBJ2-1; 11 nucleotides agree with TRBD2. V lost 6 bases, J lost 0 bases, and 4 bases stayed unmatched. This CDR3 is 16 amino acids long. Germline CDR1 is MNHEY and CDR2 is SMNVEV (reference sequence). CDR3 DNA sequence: TGTGCCAGCAGGCGACTAGCGGGACTCTCCTACAATGAGCAGTTCTTC. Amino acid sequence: CASRRLAGLSYNEQFF.

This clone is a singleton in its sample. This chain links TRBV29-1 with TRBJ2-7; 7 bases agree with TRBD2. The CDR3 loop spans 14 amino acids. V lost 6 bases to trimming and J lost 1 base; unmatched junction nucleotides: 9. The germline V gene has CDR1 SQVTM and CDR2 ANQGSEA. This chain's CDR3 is CSVRGRGSSYEQYF. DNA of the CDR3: TGCAGCGTCCGAGGGAGGGGATCTTCCTACGAGCAGTACTTC.

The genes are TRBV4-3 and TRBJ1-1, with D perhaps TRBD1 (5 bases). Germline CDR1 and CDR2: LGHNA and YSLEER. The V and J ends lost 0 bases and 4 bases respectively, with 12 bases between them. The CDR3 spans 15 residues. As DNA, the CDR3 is TGCGCCAGCAGCCAAGATCGGCAGGGAGTCACTGAAGCTTTCTTT. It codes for CASSQDRQGVTEAFF.

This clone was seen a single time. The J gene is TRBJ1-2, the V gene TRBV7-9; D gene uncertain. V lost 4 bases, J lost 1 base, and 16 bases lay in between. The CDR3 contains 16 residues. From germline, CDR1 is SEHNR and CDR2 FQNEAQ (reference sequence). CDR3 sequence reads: CASSSTLSGDNYGYTF. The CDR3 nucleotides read TGTGCCAGCAGCTCAACACTCTCAGGAGATAACTATGGCTACACCTTC. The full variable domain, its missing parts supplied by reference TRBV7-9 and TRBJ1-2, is DTGVSQNPRHKITKRGQNVTFRCDPISEHNRLYWYRQTLGQGPEFLTYFQNEAQLEKSRLLSDRFSAERPKGSFSTLEIQRTEQGDSAMYLCASSSTLSGDNYGYTFGSGTRLTVV.

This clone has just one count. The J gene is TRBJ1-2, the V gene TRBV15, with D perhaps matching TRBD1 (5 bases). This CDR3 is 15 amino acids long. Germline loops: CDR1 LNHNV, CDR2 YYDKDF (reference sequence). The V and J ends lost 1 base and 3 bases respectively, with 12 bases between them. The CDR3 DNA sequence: TGTGCCACCAGCAGAGTCCCAGGGAGTGACTATGGCTACACCTTC. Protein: CATSRVPGSDYGYTF.

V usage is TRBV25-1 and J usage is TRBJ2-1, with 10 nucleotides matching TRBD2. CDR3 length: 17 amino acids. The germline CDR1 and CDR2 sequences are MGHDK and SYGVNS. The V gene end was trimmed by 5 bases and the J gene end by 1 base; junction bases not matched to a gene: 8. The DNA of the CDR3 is TGTGCCAGCAGTAACCCTAGCGGGAGTCGGTCCTACAATGAGCAGTTCTTC. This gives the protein CASSNPSGSRSYNEQFF.

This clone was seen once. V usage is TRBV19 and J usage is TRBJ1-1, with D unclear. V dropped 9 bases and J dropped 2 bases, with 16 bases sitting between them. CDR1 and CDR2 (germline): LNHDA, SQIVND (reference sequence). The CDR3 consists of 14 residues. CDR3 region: CASRMGSINTEAFF. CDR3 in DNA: TGTGCCAGCAGAATGGGGTCCATCAACACTGAAGCTTTCTTT.

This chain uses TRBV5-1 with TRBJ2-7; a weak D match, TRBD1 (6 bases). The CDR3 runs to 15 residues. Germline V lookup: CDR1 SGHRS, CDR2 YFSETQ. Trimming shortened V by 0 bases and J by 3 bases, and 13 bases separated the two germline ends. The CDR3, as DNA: TGCGCCAGCAGCTTGGGGCCCACAGGGAACTACGAGCAGTACTTC. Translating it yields CASSLGPTGNYEQYF.

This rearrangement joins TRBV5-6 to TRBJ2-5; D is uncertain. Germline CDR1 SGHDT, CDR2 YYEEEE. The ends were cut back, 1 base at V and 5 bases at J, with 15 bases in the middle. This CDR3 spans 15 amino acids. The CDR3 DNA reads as TGTGCCAGCAGCTTGCTAAAGGATTACGGGGAGACCCAGTACTTC. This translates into CASSLLKDYGETQYF.